This TCR beta chain was identified during a study of shared clonotypes between healthy human individuals. Germline assignment: CDR1 SGHRS and CDR2 YFSETQ. The germline V and J ends were trimmed by 3 bases and 0 bases, with 9 bases remaining between them. CDR3 length: 14 amino acids. This table comes from immunoSEQ multiplex PCR, and its TCRdb copy is limited to in-frame clones, with some not included. The sample consists of roughly 1,000,000 clones, approximately 80% of them appearing once. Regarding this clone: The sample carries other DNA sequences with the same CDR3.

Sequencing was carried out using memory CD4+ T cells from PBMCs. The sample's subset: CD45RA-negative fraction. The chain carries TRBV5-1 and TRBJ1-1; no clear D. This sequence was found in a man aged 18-30 years in good health. Some clones in this sample may be carry-over from other donors' samples. The CDR3 is CASSWDGMNTEAFF. CDR3 nucleotide sequence: TGCGCCAGCAGCTGGGATGGGATGAACACTGAAGCTTTCTTT.